The entry below gives a single T cell receptor (beta chain) sequence along with its context. The antigen is undetermined. J gave up 2 bases and V 2 bases, and 3 bases lay outside the gene matches. This CDR3 region has 14 residues. CDR1 and CDR2 from the germline V gene are MNHEY and SMNVEV (reference sequence). This record comes from a study of OX40 agonist ivuxolimab in advanced cancers. The wider study: An agonistic human IgG2 monoclonal antibody against OX40 (CD134) was given. Partial responses occurred in Three dose-escalation patients, one with hepatocellular carcinoma and two with cutaneous melanoma. Points from the study as a whole: Clonal expansion was among the lowest in partial responders at 0.1-3.0 mg/kg, especially CD8+. Dosing at 0.1 to 3.0 mg/kg was accompanied by clonal expansion of CD4+ and CD8+ blood T cells by week 6.

Sequencing used immunoSEQ multiplex PCR; TCRdb keeps in-frame clones, though not all of them. Here the sample spans about 20,000 clones, roughly 80% being singletons. The chain couples TRBV27 to TRBJ2-7; 7 nucleotides match TRBD1. This clonotype was obtained from an adult with an advanced solid tumor such as melanoma, head and neck, liver or kidney cancer. Sample: CD4+ or CD8+ T cells sorted from blood, taken in a trial of the OX40 agonist ivuxolimab. CDR3 protein: CASSLAQGTYEQYF. The CDR3 DNA is TGTGCCAGCAGTTTAGCACAGGGGACCTACGAGCAGTACTTC.